These 24 T cell receptor beta chains came from one sample sequenced in a study of T cell responses to AZD1222 COVID-19 vaccine listed by TCRdb under 2021. The library was built by means of the immunoSEQ multiplex PCR assay. In its TCRdb copy, this immuneACCESS table keeps in-frame sequences only and misses some clones. Where compared with another copy, unresolved V genes explain less than half of these, and the others have no known cause. The sample table shows 85,000 to 130,000 clones, and 88% are seen once. The top ten clonotypes cover around 9% of the sample. In the paper's terms, the time point label means: baseline before first vaccination. Source: peripheral blood, taken on day 0 of AZD1222 vaccination. The receptors stem from an adult in good health.

The V call is TRBV5-4, the J call TRBJ1-2; D not resolved. This CDR3 contains 16 residues. Per the germline V gene, CDR1 is SGHNT and CDR2 is YYREEE (reference sequence). The ends were cut back, 4 bases at V and 1 base at J, with 17 bases in the middle. This CDR3 is CASSPARAARNYGYTF. For the CDR3, the DNA is TGTGCCAGCAGCCCGGCCCGGGCAGCTCGTAACTATGGCTACACCTTC.

The rearrangement joins TRBV28 to TRBJ1-1, with 8 bases matching TRBD1. Germline V CDR1 and CDR2: MDHEN, SYDVKM. With V trimmed by 9 bases and J by 5 bases, 5 bases remained unmatched. The CDR3 runs 12 residues. CDR3 residues: CASGQGTTEAFF. Here the CDR3 DNA reads TGTGCCAGTGGACAGGGAACAACTGAAGCTTTCTTT.

The gene calls are TRBV4-2 and TRBJ2-1; a possible D gene is TRBD2 (5 bases). The V end lost 1 base, the J end lost 5 bases, and 15 bases lay between the germline ends. CDR3 length equals 16 residues. Germline V gene data show CDR1 as LGHNA and CDR2 as YNFKEQ. CDR3 DNA sequence: TGTGCCAGCAGCCAAGTGGCGACACCCGGGGACAATGAGCAGTTCTTC. It codes for CASSQVATPGDNEQFF.

The chain couples TRBV3-1 (or the pseudogene TRBV3-2) to TRBJ1-1, with D possibly matching TRBD1 (6 bases). The germline V gene has CDR1 LGHDT and CDR2 YNNKEL (reference sequence). There are 14 residues in the CDR3. Trimming left V 7 bases short and J 3 bases short, with 15 bases between. In DNA, the CDR3 is TGTGCCAGCACCAACGGCGGGGGGCACACTGAAGCTTTCTTT. Translation gives CASTNGGGHTEAFF.

CDR3 residues: CATSRGWTGGSFNEQFF. As DNA, the CDR3 is TGTGCCACCAGCAGAGGTTGGACAGGGGGTTCATTCAATGAGCAGTTCTTC. The chain links TRBV15 to TRBJ2-1, with 10 bases lining up with TRBD1. V trimming: 1 base; J trimming: 6 bases; junction bases outside the gene matches: 9. Germline values: CDR1 LNHNV, CDR2 YYDKDF (reference sequence). The CDR3 is 17 amino acids.

This chain connects TRBV6-2 or TRBV6-3 to TRBJ2-5, with TRBD2 matching 9 bases. J gave up 5 bases and V 5 bases, and 9 bases lay outside the gene matches. Germline V gene lookup returns CDR1 MNHEY and CDR2 SVGEGT. The CDR3 is 15 residues long. This CDR3 reads CASSLLAGLVETQYF. As DNA, the CDR3 is TGTGCCAGCAGTCTTCTAGCGGGGCTCGTGGAGACCCAGTACTTC.

This chain joins TRBV5-1 and TRBJ2-1; 14 nucleotides agree with TRBD2. The CDR3 is 18 amino acids. Germline CDR1 is SGHRS and CDR2 is YFSETQ. J lost 3 bases, V lost 4 bases, and 9 bases had no gene match. CDR3 region: CASSQQGLAGGLYNEQFF. DNA for the CDR3: TGCGCCAGCAGCCAACAAGGACTAGCGGGGGGCCTCTACAATGAGCAGTTCTTC.

This clone is a singleton in its sample. The gene calls are TRBV27 and TRBJ1-1; D gene uncertain. CDR3 length: 11 amino acids. V shed 6 bases and J shed 1 base, with 3 bases lying between them. Per the germline V gene, CDR1 is MNHEY and CDR2 is SMNVEV (reference sequence). In nucleotides, the CDR3 is TGTGCCAGCAGACAGAACACTGAAGCTTTCTTT. This encodes CASRQNTEAFF.

The gene calls are TRBV27 and TRBJ1-2; 10 bases fit TRBD1. There are 13 residues in the CDR3. CDR1 and CDR2 (germline): MNHEY, SMNVEV (reference sequence). V shed 6 bases and J 8 bases; nucleotides not matched to a gene: 6. The CDR3 bases are TGTGCCAGCAGGAGGACAGGGGGACGGGGCTACACCTTC. As protein: CASRRTGGRGYTF.

This rearrangement joins TRBV9 to TRBJ1-5; D is unresolved. V gave up 3 bases and J gave up 1 base, with 8 bases separating them. The CDR3 is 14 amino acids. Germline CDR1 reads SGDLS; CDR2 reads YYNGEE. This CDR3 reads CASSGGGSNQPQHF. The CDR3 DNA reads as TGTGCCAGCAGCGGGGGAGGAAGCAATCAGCCCCAGCATTTT.

J is TRBJ2-5 and V is TRBV5-6, with 7 bases fitting TRBD2. The CDR3 is 15 residues long. Germline V gene data show CDR1 as SGHDT and CDR2 as YYEEEE. Germline trimming cut 2 bases from V and 3 bases from J; bases unmatched to any gene: 7. The CDR3 loop is CASSLGGRAEETQYF. CDR3 DNA: TGTGCCAGCAGCTTAGGAGGGAGGGCTGAAGAGACCCAGTACTTC.

The chain recombines TRBV7-9 with TRBJ1-2; 10 bases agree with TRBD1. With V trimmed by 2 bases and J by 10 bases, 7 bases remained unmatched. Germline V lookup: CDR1 SEHNR, CDR2 FQNEAQ (reference sequence). There are 14 residues in the CDR3. The CDR3 sequence is CASSLNTGQGVYTF. DNA of the CDR3: TGTGCCAGCAGCTTAAACACAGGACAGGGGGTCTACACCTTC.

V and J are TRBV19 and TRBJ2-1, with 9 bases identical to TRBD1. Per the germline V gene, CDR1 is LNHDA and CDR2 is SQIVND (reference sequence). Trimming removed 7 bases from V and 5 bases from J; junction bases left unmatched: 6. The CDR3 is 14 residues long. The CDR3 protein is CASKGQGGNNEQFF. The CDR3 DNA reads as TGTGCCAGTAAGGGACAGGGAGGAAACAATGAGCAGTTCTTC. Full variable domain (missing parts from reference TRBV19 and TRBJ2-1): DGGITQSPKYLFRKEGQNVTLSCEQNLNHDAMYWYRQDPGQGLRLIYYSQIVNDFQKGDIAEGYSVSREKKESFPLTVTSAQKNPTAFYLCASKGQGGNNEQFFGPGTRLTVL.

This clone is a singleton in its sample. The V and J genes are TRBV7-8 and TRBJ2-5; TRBD2 agrees at 11 bases. Germline V gives CDR1 SGHVS, CDR2 FQNEAQ. Trimming cost V 5 bases and J 6 bases; bases outside gene matches: 8. This CDR3 contains 15 residues. In DNA, the CDR3 is TGTGCCAGCAGCATACTAGCGGGAGAGGCAAAGACCCAGTACTTC. Protein sequence: CASSILAGEAKTQYF. The full variable domain, rest sourced from reference TRBV7-8 and TRBJ2-5, is GAGVSQSPRYKVAKRGQDVALRCDPISGHVSLFWYQQALGQGPEFLTYFQNEAQLDKSGLPSDRFFAERPEGSVSTLKIQRTQQEDSAVYLCASSILAGEAKTQYFGPGTRLLVL.

The chain couples TRBV28 to TRBJ2-1; the D gene is possibly TRBD2 (6 bases). This CDR3 is 16 amino acids long. CDR1 and CDR2 (germline): MDHEN, SYDVKM. Trimming took 3 bases from V and 5 from J, leaving 17 bases between them. CDR3 sequence reads: CASSFVLAAGDNEQFF. The CDR3 bases are TGTGCCAGCAGTTTCGTCCTTGCAGCGGGCGACAATGAGCAGTTCTTC.

This chain links TRBV4-3 with TRBJ1-4, with D unresolved. V lost 0 bases and J lost 5, with 13 bases in between. The CDR3 length is 16 residues. From germline, CDR1 is LGHNA and CDR2 YSLEER. CDR3 sequence (DNA): TGCGCCAGCAGCCAAGATCGCCCGACGGTAAATGAAAAACTGTTTTTT. Amino acids: CASSQDRPTVNEKLFF.

The chain employs TRBV7-2 and TRBJ2-3, with 12 bases identical to TRBD2. Germline V gene data show CDR1 as SGHTA and CDR2 as FQGNSA. V lost 0 bases and J lost 4; bases outside the gene matches: 2. The CDR3 is made up of 16 amino acids. CDR3 sequence: CASSLALAGGPDTQYF. The CDR3 DNA reads TGTGCCAGCAGCTTAGCGCTAGCGGGGGGGCCAGATACGCAGTATTTT.

The chain combines TRBV21-1 with TRBJ1-2; no DNA check was done on the table's D call, TRBD1. TRBV21-1 is a pseudogene locus. This CDR3 has 12 residues. CDR3 protein: CASAVGGDGYTF. The CDR3 DNA is TGTGCCAGCGCAGTAGGGGGCGATGGCTACACCTTC.

A word on this clone: The same CDR3 can be traced to other DNA sequences in this sample. This chain connects TRBV10-3 to TRBJ1-2; D gene uncertain. Trimming removed 0 bases at V and 4 bases at J, with 6 bases between. Germline CDR1 and CDR2: ENHRY and SYGVKD. The CDR3 runs 13 residues. CDR3 in DNA: TGTGCCATCAGTGAGTCGGATATCTATGGCTACACCTTC. It encodes CAISESDIYGYTF.

CDR3 amino acids: CASSQPGQGYNEQFF. The CDR3 region has the DNA TGCGCCAGCAGCCAGCCGGGACAGGGATACAATGAGCAGTTCTTC. The chain carries TRBV4-3 and TRBJ2-1; 9 bases line up with TRBD1. CDR3 length: 15 amino acids. Germline assignment: CDR1 LGHNA and CDR2 YSLEER. The V gene end was trimmed by 3 bases and the J gene end by 4 bases; junction bases not matched to a gene: 4.

The chain recombines TRBV15 with TRBJ2-5; TRBD1 might be the D (5 bases). Germline V gene data show CDR1 as LNHNV and CDR2 as YYDKDF (reference sequence). Trimming removed 5 bases at V and 1 base at J, with 8 bases between. The CDR3 has 13 residues. This chain's CDR3 is CATSSGLQETQYF. In nucleotides, the CDR3 is TGTGCCACCAGCTCAGGGCTCCAAGAGACCCAGTACTTC.

The chain combines TRBV4-2 with TRBJ2-5, with D perhaps matching TRBD2 (6 bases). The V end was cut by 0 bases, the J end by 8 bases, with 16 bases between. The CDR3 contains 15 residues. Germline CDR1 LGHNA, CDR2 YNFKEQ. DNA for the CDR3: TGTGCCAGCAGCCAAGATGGTGGTAGCGGCTACACCCAGTACTTC. It yields the protein CASSQDGGSGYTQYF.

V is TRBV28 and J is TRBJ1-2; D is unresolved. This CDR3 is built from 12 residues. V lost 8 bases, J lost 4 bases, and 11 bases lay in between. Germline V lookup: CDR1 MDHEN, CDR2 SYDVKM. Here the CDR3 reads CASQAGGYGYTF. The CDR3 DNA sequence: TGTGCCAGCCAGGCGGGCGGCTATGGCTACACCTTC.

The chain recombines TRBV28 with TRBJ1-2, with a weak D call TRBD1 (5 bases). The CDR3 sequence is 14 residues long. CDR1 and CDR2 (germline): MDHEN, SYDVKM. Trimming stripped 4 bases from V and 6 bases from J, with 15 bases between. CDR3 loop: CASSSVRGRDGYTF. CDR3 sequence (DNA): TGTGCCAGCAGTTCAGTGCGGGGGAGGGATGGCTACACCTTC.